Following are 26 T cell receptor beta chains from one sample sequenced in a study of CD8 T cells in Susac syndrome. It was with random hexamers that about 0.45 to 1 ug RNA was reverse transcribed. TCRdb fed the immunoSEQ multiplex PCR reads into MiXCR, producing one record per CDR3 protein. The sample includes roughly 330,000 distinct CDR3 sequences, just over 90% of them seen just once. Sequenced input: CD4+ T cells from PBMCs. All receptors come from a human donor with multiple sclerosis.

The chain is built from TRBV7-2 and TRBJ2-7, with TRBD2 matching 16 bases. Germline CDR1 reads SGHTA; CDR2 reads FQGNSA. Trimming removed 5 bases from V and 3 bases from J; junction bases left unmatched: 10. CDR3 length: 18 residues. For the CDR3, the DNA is TGTGCCAGCAGCCACGGGACTAGCGGGAGGGCTTACCGCTACGAGCAGTACTTC. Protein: CASSHGTSGRAYRYEQYF. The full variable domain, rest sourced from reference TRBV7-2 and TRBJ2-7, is GAGVSQSPSNKVTEKGKDVELRCDPISGHTALYWYRQSLGQGLEFLIYFQGNSAPDKSGLPSDRFSAERTGGSVSTLTIQRTQQEDSAVYLCASSHGTSGRAYRYEQYFGPGTRLTVT.

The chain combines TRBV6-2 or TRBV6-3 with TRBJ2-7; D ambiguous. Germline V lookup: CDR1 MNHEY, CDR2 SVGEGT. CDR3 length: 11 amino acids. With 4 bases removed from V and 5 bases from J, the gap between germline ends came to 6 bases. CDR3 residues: CASSSSHEQYF. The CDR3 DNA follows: TGTGCCAGCAGTTCTTCCCACGAGCAGTACTTC.

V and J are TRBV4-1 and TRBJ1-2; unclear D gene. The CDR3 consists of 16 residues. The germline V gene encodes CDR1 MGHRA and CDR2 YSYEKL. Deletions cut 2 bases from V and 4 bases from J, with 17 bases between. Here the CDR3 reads CASSQPAVLVGYGYTF. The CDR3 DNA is TGCGCCAGCAGCCAACCGGCGGTGCTAGTTGGCTATGGCTACACCTTC.

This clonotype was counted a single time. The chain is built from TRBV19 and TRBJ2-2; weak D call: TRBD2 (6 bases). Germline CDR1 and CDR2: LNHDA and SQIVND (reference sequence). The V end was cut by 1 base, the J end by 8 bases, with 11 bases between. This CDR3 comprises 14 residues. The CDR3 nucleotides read TGTGCCAGTAGTATAGGACGGGGGTTGGGGGAGCTGTTTTTT. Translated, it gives CASSIGRGLGELFF.

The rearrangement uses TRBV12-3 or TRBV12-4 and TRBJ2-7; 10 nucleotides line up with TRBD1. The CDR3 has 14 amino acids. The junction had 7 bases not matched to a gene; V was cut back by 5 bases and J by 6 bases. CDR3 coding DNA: TGTGCCAGCAGTGACCGGGACAGGGGATCCGAGCAGTACTTC. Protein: CASSDRDRGSEQYF.

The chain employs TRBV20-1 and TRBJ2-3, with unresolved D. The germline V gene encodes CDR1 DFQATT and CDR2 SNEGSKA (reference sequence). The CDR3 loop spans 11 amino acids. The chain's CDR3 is CSLERADTQYF. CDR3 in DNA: TGCAGCCTCGAAAGGGCAGATACGCAGTATTTT.

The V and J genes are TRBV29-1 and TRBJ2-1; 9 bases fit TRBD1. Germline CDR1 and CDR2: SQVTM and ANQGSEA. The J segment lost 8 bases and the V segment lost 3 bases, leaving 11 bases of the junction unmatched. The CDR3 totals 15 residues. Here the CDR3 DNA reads TGCAGCGTTGACTTGGACAGGGGAGGGACCGATGAGCAGTTCTTC. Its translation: CSVDLDRGGTDEQFF.

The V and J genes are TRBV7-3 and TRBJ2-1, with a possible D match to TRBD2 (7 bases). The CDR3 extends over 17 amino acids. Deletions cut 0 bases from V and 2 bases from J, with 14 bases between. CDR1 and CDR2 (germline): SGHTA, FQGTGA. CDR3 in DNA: TGTGCCAGCAGCTTAACGTATGGGGGGGACACCTACAATGAGCAGTTCTTC. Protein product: CASSLTYGGDTYNEQFF.

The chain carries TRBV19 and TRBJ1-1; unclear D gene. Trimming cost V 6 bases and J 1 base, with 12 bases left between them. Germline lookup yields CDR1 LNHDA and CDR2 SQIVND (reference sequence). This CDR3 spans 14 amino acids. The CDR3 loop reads CASRSPLENTEAFF. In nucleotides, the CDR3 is TGTGCCAGTAGATCTCCCCTGGAGAACACTGAAGCTTTCTTT.

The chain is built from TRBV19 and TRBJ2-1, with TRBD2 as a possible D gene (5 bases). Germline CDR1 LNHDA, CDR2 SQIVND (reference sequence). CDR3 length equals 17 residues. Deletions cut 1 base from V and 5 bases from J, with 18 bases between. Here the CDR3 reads CASSIALLRTGNNEQFF. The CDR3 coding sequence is TGTGCCAGTAGTATAGCCCTGCTCAGGACGGGGAACAATGAGCAGTTCTTC.

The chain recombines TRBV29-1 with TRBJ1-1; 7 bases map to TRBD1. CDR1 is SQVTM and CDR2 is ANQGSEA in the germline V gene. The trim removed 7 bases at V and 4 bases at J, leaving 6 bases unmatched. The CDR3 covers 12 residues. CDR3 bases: TGCAGCGGATACTCAGGGGGCACTGAAGCTTTCTTT. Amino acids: CSGYSGGTEAFF. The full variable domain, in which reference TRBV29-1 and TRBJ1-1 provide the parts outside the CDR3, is SAVISQKPSRDICQRGTSLTIQCQVDSQVTMMFWYRQQPGQSLTLIATANQGSEATYESGFVIDKFPISRPNLTFSTLTVSNMSPEDSSIYLCSGYSGGTEAFFGQGTRLTVV.

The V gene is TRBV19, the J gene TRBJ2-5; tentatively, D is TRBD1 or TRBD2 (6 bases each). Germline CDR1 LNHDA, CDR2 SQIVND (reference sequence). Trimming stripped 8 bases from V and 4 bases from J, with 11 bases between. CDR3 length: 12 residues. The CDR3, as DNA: TGTGCCAGTGGGGGGACACGAGAGACCCAGTACTTC. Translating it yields CASGGTRETQYF.

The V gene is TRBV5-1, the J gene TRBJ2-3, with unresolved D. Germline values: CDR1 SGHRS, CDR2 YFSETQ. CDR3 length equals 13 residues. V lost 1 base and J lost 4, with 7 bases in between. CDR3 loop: CASSLYTADTQYF. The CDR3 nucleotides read TGCGCCAGCAGCTTGTATACCGCAGATACGCAGTATTTT.

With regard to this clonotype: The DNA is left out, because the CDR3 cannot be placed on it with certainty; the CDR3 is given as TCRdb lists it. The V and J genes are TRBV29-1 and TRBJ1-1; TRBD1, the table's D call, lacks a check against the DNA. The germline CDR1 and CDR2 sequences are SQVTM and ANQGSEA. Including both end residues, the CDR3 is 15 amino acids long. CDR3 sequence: CSVAYGSGMGTETFF.

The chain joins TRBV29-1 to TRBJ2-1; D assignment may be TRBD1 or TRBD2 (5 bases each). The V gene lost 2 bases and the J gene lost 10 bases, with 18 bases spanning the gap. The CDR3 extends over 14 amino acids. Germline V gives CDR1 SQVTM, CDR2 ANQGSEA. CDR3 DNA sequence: TGCAGCGTTGAACATCTTAGGGGACCGTCAGAGCAGTTCTTC. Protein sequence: CSVEHLRGPSEQFF.

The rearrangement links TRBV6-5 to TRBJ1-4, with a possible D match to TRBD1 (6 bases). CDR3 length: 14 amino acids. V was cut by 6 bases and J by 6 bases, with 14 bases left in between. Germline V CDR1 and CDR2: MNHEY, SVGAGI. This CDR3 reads CASSYRGDDEKLFF. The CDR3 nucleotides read TGTGCCAGCAGCTATAGGGGGGACGATGAAAAACTGTTTTTT.

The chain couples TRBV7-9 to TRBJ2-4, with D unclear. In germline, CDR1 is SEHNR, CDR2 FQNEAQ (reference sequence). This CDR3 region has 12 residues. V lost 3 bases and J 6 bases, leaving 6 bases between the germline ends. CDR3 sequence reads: CASSLDLNIQYF. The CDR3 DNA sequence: TGTGCCAGCAGCTTGGACCTAAACATTCAGTACTTC.

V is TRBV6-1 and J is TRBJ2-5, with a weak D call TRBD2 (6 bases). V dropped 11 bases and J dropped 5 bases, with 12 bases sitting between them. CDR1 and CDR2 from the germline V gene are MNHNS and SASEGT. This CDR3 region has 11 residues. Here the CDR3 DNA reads TGTGCCGGAGGGAACCCGGAGACCCAGTACTTC. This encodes CAGGNPETQYF.

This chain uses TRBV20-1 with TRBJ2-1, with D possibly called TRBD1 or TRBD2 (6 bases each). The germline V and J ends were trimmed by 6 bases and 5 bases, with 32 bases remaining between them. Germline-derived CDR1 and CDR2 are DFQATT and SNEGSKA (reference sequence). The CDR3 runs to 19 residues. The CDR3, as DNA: TGCAGTGCCGAACCGTCTTCTATACGCCGGATGAGGGGGGACAATGAGCAGTTCTTC. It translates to CSAEPSSIRRMRGDNEQFF.

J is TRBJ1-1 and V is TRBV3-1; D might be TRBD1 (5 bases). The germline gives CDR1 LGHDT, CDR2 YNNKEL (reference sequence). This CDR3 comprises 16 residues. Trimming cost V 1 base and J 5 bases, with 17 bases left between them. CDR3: CASSQGGGRGGTEAFF. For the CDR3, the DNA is TGTGCCAGCAGCCAAGGGGGGGGGAGGGGCGGAACTGAAGCTTTCTTT.

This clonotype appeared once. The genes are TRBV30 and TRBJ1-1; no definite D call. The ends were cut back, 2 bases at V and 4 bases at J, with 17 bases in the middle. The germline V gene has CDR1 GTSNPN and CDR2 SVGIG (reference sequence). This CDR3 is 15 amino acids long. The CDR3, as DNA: TGTGCCTGGAGTCTAACTGTGGACGGGAGCACTGAAGCTTTCTTT. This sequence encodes CAWSLTVDGSTEAFF. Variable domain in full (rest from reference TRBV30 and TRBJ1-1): SQTIHQWPATLVQPVGSPLSLECTVEGTSNPNLYWYRQAAGRGLQLLFYSVGIGQISSEVPQNLSASRPQDRQFILSSKKLLLSDSGFYLCAWSLTVDGSTEAFFGQGTRLTVV.

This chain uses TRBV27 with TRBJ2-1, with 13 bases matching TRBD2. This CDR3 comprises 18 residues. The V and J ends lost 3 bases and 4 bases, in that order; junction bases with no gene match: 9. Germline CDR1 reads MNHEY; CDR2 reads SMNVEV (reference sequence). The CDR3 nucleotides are TGTGCCAGCAGTTTCCCATCCGGACTAGCGGGAGTGTACAATGAGCAGTTCTTC. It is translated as CASSFPSGLAGVYNEQFF.

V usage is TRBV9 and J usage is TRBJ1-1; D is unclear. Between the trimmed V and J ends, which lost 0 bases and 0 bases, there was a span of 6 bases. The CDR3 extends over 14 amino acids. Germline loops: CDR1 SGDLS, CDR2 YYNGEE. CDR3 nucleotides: TGTGCCAGCAGCGTAGGCAGCTTGAACACTGAAGCTTTCTTT. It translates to CASSVGSLNTEAFF.

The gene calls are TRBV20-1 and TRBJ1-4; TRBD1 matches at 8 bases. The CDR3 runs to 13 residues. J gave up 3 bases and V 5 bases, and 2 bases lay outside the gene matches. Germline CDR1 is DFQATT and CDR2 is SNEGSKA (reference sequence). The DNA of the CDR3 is TGCAGTGCTGGGGACAGGTCTAATGAAAAACTGTTTTTT. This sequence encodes CSAGDRSNEKLFF.

Written as DNA, the CDR3 is TGTGCCAGCACCACCCTCTTAGGGGGCACTGAAGCTTTCTTT. Translating it yields CASTTLLGGTEAFF. The chain couples TRBV5-6 to TRBJ1-1, with D possibly matching TRBD1 (6 bases). The CDR3 covers 14 residues. Germline loops: CDR1 SGHDT, CDR2 YYEEEE. The ends were cut back, 6 bases at V and 4 bases at J, with 16 bases in the middle.

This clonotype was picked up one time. CDR3 DNA: TGCAGTGCTGGACAGGGCTATGAAGCTTTCTTT. Translation: CSAGQGYEAFF. The gene calls are TRBV20-1 and TRBJ1-1, with 8 bases fitting TRBD1. The V segment lost 5 bases and the J segment 7 bases; nucleotides outside the gene matches: 3. Germline V CDR1 and CDR2: DFQATT, SNEGSKA (reference sequence). This CDR3 spans 11 amino acids.